One T cell receptor (beta chain) is described in this entry. The data belong to a study of blood T cell repertoires in COVID-19. The overall study: There were acute and convalescent COVID-19 samples, and they came from the United States, Italy and Spain. T cells, B-cell-depleted T cells, or PBMCs provided the cDNA or gDNA that served as material.

In the authors' methods: Reference gene primer amplification gave nucleated cell count estimates. TCRdb's copy holds only in-frame clones and misses some; the assay was immunoSEQ multiplex PCR. The DNA was the basis for D and trimming; V, J and clone size are from that table. The sample lists under 300,000 clones; more than 75% were seen once. Grouping used clinical history reported by participants in a survey and questionnaire. Sequencing was performed on PBMCs or T cells enriched from blood (not recorded which). The receptor was derived from a woman in her thirties or forties with acute COVID-19.

The CDR3 protein is CASSLTSTSEQYF. CDR3 in DNA: TGTGCCAGCAGCTTAACCTCGACTTCCGAGCAGTACTTC. The chain combines TRBV11-2 with TRBJ2-7; D unclear. The CDR3 runs to 13 residues. The germline V and J ends were trimmed by 2 bases and 6 bases, with 11 bases remaining between them. Germline V CDR1 and CDR2: SGHAT, FQNNGV.